This T cell receptor (beta chain) derives from a study of T cells in women clearing cervical HPV infection. For the study at large: HLA type stays a possible confounder, typing being limited.

The assay was immunoSEQ multiplex PCR, and TCRdb's table has in-frame clones only and misses some. Its listing shows more than 40,000 clones. Trimming removed 5 bases from V and 0 bases from J, with 13 bases in between. The CDR3 consists of 15 residues. Germline loops: CDR1 SGHRS, CDR2 YFSETQ. For this clone: The CDR3 extends 3 residues past the end of the read, so its final part is completed from the germline J gene.

The receptor was derived from a woman aged 18 to 75 with a cervical HPV16 infection that either progressed to CIN3+ or cleared (not recorded which). Sequenced input: blood buffy coat. V gene TRBV5-1 combines with J gene TRBJ2-3; a possible D gene is TRBD1 (5 bases). CDR3 loop: CASRPDSPSTDTQYF. The part of the CDR3 DNA that was read is TGCGCCAGCAGACCTGACAGTCCTAGCACAGATACG.